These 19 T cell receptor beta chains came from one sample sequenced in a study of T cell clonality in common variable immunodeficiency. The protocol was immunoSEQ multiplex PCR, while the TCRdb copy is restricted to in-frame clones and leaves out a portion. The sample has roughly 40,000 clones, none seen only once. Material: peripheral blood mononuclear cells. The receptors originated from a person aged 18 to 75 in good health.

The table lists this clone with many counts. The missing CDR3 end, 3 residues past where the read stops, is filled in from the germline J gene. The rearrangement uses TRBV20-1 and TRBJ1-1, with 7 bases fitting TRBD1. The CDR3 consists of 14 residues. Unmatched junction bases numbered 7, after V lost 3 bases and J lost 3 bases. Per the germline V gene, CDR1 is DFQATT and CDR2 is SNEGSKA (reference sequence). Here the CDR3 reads CSASTGRGDTEAFF. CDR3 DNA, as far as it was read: TGCAGTGCTAGTACCGGCAGGGGGGACACTGAA.

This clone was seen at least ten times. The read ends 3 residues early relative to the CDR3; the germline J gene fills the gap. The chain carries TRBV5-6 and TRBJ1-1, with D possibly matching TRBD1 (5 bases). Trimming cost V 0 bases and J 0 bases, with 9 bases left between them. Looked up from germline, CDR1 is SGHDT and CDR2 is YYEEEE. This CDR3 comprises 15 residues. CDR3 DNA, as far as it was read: TGTGCCAGCAGCTTGGCCAACAGGTTGAACACTGAA. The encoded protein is CASSLANRLNTE. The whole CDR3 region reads CASSLANRLNTEAFF. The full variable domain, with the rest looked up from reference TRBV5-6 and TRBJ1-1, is DAGVTQSPTHLIKTRGQQVTLRCSPKSGHDTVSWYQQALGQGPQFIFQYYEEEERQRGNFPDRFSGHQFPNYSSELNVNALLLGDSALYLCASSLANRLNTEAFFGQGTRLTVV.

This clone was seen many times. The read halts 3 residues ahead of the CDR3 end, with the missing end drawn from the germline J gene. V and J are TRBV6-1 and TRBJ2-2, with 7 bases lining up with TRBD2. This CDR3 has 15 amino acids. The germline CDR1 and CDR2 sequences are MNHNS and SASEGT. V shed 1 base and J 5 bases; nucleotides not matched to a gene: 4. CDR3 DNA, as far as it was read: TGTGCCAGCAGTGAAGGGTGGGGGGGGACCGGGGAG. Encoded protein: CASSEGWGGTGE. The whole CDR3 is CASSEGWGGTGELFF.

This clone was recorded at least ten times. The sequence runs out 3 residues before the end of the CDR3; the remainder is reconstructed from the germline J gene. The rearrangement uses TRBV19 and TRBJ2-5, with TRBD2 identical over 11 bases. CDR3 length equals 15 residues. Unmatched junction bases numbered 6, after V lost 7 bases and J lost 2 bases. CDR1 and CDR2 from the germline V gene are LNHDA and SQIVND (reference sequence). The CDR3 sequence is CASKSLAGGQETQYF. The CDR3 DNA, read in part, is TGTGCCAGTAAGAGCCTAGCGGGAGGACAAGAGACC.

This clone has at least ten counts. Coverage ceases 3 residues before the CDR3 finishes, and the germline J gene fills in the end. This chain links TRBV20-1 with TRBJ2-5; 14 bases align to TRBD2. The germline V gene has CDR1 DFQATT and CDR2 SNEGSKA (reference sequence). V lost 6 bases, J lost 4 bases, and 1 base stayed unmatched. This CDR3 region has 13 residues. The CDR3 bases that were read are TGCAGTGCGGGACTAGCGGGAGTAGAGACC. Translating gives CSAGLAGVET. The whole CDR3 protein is CSAGLAGVETQYF.

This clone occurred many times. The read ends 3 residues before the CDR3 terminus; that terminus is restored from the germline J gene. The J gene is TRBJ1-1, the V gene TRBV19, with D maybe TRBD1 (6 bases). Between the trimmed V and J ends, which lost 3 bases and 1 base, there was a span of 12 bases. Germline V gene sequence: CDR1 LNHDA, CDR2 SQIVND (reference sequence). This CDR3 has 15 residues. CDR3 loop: CASSMEATGNTEAFF. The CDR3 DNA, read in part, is TGTGCCAGTAGTATGGAGGCGACAGGGAACACTGAA.

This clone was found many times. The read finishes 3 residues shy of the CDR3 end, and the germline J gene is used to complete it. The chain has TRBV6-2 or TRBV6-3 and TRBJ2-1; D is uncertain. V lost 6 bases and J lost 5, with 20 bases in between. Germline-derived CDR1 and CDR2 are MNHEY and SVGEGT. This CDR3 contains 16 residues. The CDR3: CASSRSSARRDNEQFF. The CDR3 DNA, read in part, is TGTGCCAGCAGCCGATCCTCTGCAAGACGGGACAATGAG.

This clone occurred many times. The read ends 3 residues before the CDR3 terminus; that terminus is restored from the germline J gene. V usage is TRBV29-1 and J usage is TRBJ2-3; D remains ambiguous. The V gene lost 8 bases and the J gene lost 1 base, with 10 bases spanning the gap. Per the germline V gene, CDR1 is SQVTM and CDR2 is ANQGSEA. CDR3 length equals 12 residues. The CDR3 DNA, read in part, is TGCAGCTGTATCCCAGGCACAGATACG. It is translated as CSCIPGTDT. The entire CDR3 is CSCIPGTDTQYF.

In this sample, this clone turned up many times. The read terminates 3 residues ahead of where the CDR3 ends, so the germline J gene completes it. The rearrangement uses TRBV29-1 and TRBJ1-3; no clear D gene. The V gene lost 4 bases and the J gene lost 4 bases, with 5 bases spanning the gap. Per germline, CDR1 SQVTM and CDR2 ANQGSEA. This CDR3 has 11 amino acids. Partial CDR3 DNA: TGCAGCGTTGGAGGGGGAAACACC. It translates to CSVGGGNT. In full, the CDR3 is CSVGGGNTIYF.

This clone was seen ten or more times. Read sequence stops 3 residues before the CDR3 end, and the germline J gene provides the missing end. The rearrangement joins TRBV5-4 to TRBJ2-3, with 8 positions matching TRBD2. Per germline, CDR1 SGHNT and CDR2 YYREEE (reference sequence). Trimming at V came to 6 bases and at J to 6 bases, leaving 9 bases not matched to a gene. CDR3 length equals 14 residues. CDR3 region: CASNSDGGRDTQYF. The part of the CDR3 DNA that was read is TGTGCCAGCAATTCGGACGGCGGGAGGGATACG.

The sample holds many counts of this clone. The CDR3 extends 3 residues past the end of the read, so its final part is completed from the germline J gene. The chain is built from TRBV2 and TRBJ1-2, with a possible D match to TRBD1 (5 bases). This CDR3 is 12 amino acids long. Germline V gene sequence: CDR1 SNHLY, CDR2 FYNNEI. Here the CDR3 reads CASSEVREGYTF. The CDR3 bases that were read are TGTGCCAGCAGTGAAGTCAGGGAGGGC. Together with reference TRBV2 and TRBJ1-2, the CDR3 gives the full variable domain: EPEVTQTPSHQVTQMGQEVILRCVPISNHLYFYWYRQILGQKVEFLVSFYNNEISEKSEIFDDQFSVERPDGSNFTLKIRSTKLEDSAMYFCASSEVREGYTFGSGTRLTVV.

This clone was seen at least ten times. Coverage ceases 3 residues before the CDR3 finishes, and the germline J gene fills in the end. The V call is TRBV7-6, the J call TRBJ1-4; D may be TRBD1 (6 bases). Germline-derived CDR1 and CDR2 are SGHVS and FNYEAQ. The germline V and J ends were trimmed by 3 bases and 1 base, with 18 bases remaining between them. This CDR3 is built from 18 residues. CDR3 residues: CASSFPPGRGRTNEKLFF. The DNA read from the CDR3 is TGTGCCAGCAGCTTTCCCCCAGGGAGGGGGAGAACTAATGAAAAA.

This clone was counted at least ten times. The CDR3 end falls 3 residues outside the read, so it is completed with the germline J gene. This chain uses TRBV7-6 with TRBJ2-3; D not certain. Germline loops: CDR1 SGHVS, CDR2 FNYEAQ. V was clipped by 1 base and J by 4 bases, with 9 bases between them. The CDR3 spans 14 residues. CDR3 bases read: TGTGCCAGCAGCTTAGTTGATGGGCCAGATACG. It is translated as CASSLVDGPDT. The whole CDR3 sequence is CASSLVDGPDTQYF.

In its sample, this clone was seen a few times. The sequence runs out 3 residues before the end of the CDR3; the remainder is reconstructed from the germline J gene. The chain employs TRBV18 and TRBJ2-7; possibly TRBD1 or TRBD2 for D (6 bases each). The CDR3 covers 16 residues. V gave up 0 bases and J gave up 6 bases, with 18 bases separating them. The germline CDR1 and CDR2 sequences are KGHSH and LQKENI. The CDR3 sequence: CASSPPGGQRDLEQYF. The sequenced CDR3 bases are TGTGCCAGCTCACCACCGGGAGGACAGCGTGACCTCGAG.

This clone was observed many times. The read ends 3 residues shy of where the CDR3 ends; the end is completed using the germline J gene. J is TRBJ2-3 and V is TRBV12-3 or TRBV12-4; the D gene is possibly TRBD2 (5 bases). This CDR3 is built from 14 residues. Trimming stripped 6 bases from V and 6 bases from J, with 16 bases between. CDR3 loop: CASRVLETTDTQYF. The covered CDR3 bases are TGTGCCAGCAGGGTACTAGAAACGACGGATACG.

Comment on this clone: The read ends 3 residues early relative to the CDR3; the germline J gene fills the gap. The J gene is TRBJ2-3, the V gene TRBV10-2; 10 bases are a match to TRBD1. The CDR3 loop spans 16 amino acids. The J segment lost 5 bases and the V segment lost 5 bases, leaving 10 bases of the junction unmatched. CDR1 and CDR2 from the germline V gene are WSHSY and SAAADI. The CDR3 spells CASSPDRGRWGDTQYF. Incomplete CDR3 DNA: TGCGCCAGCAGTCCCGACAGGGGGCGTTGGGGAGATACG.

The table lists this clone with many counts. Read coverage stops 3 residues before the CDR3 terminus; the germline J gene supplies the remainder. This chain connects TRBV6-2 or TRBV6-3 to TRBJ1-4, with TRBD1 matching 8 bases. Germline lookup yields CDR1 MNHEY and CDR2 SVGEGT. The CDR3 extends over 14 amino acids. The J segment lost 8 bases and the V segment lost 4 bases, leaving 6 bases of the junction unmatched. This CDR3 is CASSFTGGNEKLFF. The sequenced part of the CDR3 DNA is TGTGCCAGCAGTTTTACAGGGGGGAACGAAAAA.

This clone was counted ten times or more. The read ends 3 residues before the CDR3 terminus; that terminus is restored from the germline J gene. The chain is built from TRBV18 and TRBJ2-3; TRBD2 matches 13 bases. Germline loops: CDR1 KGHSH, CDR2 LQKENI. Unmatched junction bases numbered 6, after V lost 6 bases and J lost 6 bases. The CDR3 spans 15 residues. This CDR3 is CASSFGLAGADTQYF. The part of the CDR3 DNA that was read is TGTGCCAGCTCTTTCGGACTAGCGGGGGCGGATACG.

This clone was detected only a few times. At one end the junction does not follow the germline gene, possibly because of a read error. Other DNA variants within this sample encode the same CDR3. CDR3: CSARDGGSGGYTF. The covered CDR3 bases are TGCAGCGCTAGAGATGGGGGCTCTGGAGGC. This chain uses TRBV20-1 with TRBJ1-2, with a weak D call TRBD1 (6 bases). Coverage ceases 3 residues before the CDR3 finishes, and the germline J gene fills in the end. Germline loops: CDR1 DFQATT, CDR2 SNEGSKA (reference sequence). The CDR3 is made up of 13 amino acids.